This TCR beta chain comes out of a study of T cell responses to AZD1222 COVID-19 vaccine. This CDR3 is 16 amino acids long. After removal of 3 bases from V and 7 bases from J, the junction contained 10 bases not matched to a gene. CDR1 is LGHNA, CDR2 YNFKEQ, per germline. Notes on the study in general: Repertoire sampling occurred only after the peak T cell response. Most donors were white British and more were female, and clonal diversity was possibly underestimated. Seropositive AZD1222 recipients at baseline numbered only six or seven. After two AZD1222 doses, spike-specific TCR breadth and depth rose versus day 0.

Assay: immunoSEQ multiplex PCR; the TCRdb copy retains only in-frame clones and omits some. The table lists fewer than 110,000 clones, about nine tenths of them singletons, with under 1.5% in the top ten. This clone was seen only a few times. The antigen is not known. The clonotype was recovered from an adult in good health. The sequenced sample was peripheral blood, obtained on day 0 of AZD1222 vaccination. The rearrangement uses TRBV4-2 and TRBJ2-3; the match to TRBD1 covers 10 bases. The CDR3 sequence: CASSQVTGGATNTQYF. CDR3 nucleotides: TGTGCCAGCAGCCAGGTGACAGGGGGCGCAACAAATACGCAGTATTTT.